This T cell receptor beta chain emerged from a study of cytomegalovirus exposure and HLA in healthy donors. The study ran its PCR with 60 Vbeta and 13 Jbeta primers. Data came from immunoSEQ multiplex PCR; TCRdb stores just in-frame clones and leaves some out. The sample carries about 59,000 clones, roughly 80% recorded once. CDR1 and CDR2 (germline): SGHTA, FQGTGA. V was shortened by 6 bases and J by 5 bases, with 19 bases between the two germline ends. This CDR3 has 16 residues. The V and J genes are TRBV7-3 and TRBJ2-2, with D perhaps matching TRBD2 (6 bases). The clonotype originates from a human donor in good health. The sequenced material came from PBMCs. This CDR3 reads CASRISGTGGTGELFF. CDR3 DNA: TGTGCCAGCAGGATATCCGGGACTGGCGGGACCGGGGAGCTGTTTTTT.